The T cell receptor (beta chain) described here comes from a study of T-cell reconstitution after alpha-beta-depleted transplantation in children. This clonotype was observed many times. The CDR3 is 16 amino acids. V was clipped by 2 bases and J by 6 bases; unmatched bases: 9. Germline CDR1 and CDR2: MNHEY and SVGEGT. TCRbeta library construction was performed incorporating unique molecular identifiers. TCRdb passed the PCR reads through MiXCR, listing each CDR3 protein once. The table lists around 400,000 distinct CDR3 sequences, about 11% of them singletons, with approximately 5% in the top ten. This chain uses TRBV6-2 or TRBV6-3 with TRBJ2-3; 9 bases line up with TRBD2. The sequencing here drew on PBMCs from the stem cell graft donor, taken from the stem cell graft. This receptor was identified in a human donor who donated a stem cell graft to a child with acute myeloid leukemia. Here the CDR3 reads CASSYDPAGGLDTQYF. For the CDR3, the DNA is TGTGCCAGCAGTTACGACCCGGCGGGAGGGCTGGATACGCAGTATTTT.